This record looks at one T cell receptor (beta chain) sequence and its context. This sample is part of a study of control samples from healthy donors and cancer patients. CDR3 length equals 16 residues. The assay was immunoSEQ multiplex PCR, and TCRdb's table has in-frame clones only and misses some. The profile shows around 200,000 clones, around 94% of them singletons. Source material: blood. V and J are TRBV21-1 and TRBJ1-5. TRBV21-1 is flagged as a pseudogene. The TCR was taken from a man in his fifties or sixties in good health. The CDR3 loop is CASSQGGTASDQPQHF. DNA of the CDR3: TGTGCCAGCAGTCAGGGGGGGACAGCTTCCGATCAGCCCCAGCATTTT.